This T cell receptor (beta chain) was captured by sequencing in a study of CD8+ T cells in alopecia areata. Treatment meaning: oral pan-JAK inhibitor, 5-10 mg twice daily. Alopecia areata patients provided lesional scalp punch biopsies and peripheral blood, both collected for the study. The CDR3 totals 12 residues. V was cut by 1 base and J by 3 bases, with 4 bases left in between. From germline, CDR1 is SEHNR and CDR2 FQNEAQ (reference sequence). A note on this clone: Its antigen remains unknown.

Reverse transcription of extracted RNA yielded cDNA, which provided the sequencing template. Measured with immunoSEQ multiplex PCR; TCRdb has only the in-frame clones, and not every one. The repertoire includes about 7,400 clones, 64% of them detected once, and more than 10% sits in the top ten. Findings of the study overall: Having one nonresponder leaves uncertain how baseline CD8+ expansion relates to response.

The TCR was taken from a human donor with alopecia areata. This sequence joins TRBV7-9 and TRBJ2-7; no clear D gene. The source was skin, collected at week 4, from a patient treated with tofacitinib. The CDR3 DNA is TGTGCCAGCAGCTTAGGATTCTACGAGCAGTACTTC. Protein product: CASSLGFYEQYF.